This T cell receptor beta chain was found in a study of molecular identifiers for immune sequencing clone quantification. Study outcomes and limitations: Because of identical TCR molecules sharing a barcode, sizes of highly expanded clones could be underestimated. Whereas naive cells kept under 1% of molecules in clones above 20 RNA copies, such clones held over 98% in effectors.

Trimming at V came to 4 bases and at J to 0 bases, leaving 7 bases not matched to a gene. Germline CDR1 and CDR2: SEHNR and FQNEAQ (reference sequence). The CDR3 has 16 amino acids. One entry per CDR3 protein results from TCRdb running MiXCR on the PCR reads. Of roughly 100,000 distinct CDR3 sequences in the sample, less than 35% were seen once. Points on this clonotype: Antigen specificity is unknown.

Sequenced material: naive CD8+ T cells from blood, with Jurkat cell RNA spiked in. Described subset: FACS-sorted CD8+CD4-CCR7+CD45RA+ naive T cells. The chain links TRBV7-9 to TRBJ2-3; 7 bases map to TRBD1. The receptor was isolated from a human donor in good health. Some libraries in this study had Jurkat cell RNA spiked in. The CDR3, as DNA: TGTGCCAGCAGCTCAACCGGGACAGAGAGCACAGATACGCAGTATTTT. The encoded protein is CASSSTGTESTDTQYF.